This entry concerns a single T cell receptor (beta chain). Other DNA sequences within the sample encode an identical CDR3. The sample originates from a study of shared clonotypes between healthy human individuals. Splitting the CD4+ cells yielded a CD45RA+ naive subset and a CD45RA-negative memory subset. Every subset had its genomic DNA shared out evenly among several immunoSEQ plates. The assay was immunoSEQ multiplex PCR, and TCRdb's table has in-frame clones only and misses some. The sample has some 1,100,000 clones; approximately 78% are singletons. The clonotype was recovered from a man between 18 and 29 years old in good health. Some clones in this sample may be carry-over from other donors' samples. The sample consisted of memory CD4+ T cells from PBMCs. Noted subset: CD45RA-negative fraction.

CDR3 sequence: CASRGLASTGELFF. CDR3 coding DNA: TGTGCCAGCAGGGGACTAGCGTCCACCGGGGAGCTGTTTTTT. This rearrangement joins TRBV2 to TRBJ2-2, with 10 bases fitting TRBD2. The CDR3 is made up of 14 amino acids. Germline V gene data show CDR1 as SNHLY and CDR2 as FYNNEI. The J segment lost 4 bases and the V segment lost 6 bases, leaving 2 bases of the junction unmatched.